This is a list of T cell receptor beta chains from one sample in a study of T cell repertoires in cytomegalovirus infection. TCRdb ran MiXCR on the reads and lists one entry per CDR3 protein. The table records more than 75,000 distinct CDR3 sequences, over 25% of them present only once. These receptors lack a known antigen. The material sequenced was CD8+ T cells from cultured PBMCs, taken from culture after CMV antigen stimulation. Receptors originate from a human donor in good health (CMV status not recorded). Some clones in this sample may be carry-over from other donors' samples. The CDR3 runs from the conserved cysteine through the conserved F or W. A D gene is named only where the DNA matches it firmly. Clone sizes are given selectively: once, few, many, or a class where the clone is expanded.

j_call,v_call,d_call,clone_size,cdr3_aa,cdr3_nt
TRBJ1-6,TRBV6-8,NA,NA,CASSYGIAYNSPLHF,TGTGCCAGCAGTTATGGGATCGCCTATAATTCACCCCTCCACTTT
TRBJ2-3,TRBV12-5,TRBD2,NA,CASVPGLTSTDTQYF,TGTGCTAGTGTCCCGGGACTAACAAGCACAGATACGCAGTATTTT
TRBJ2-1,TRBV10-3,NA,NA,CAGSAPLSNEQFF,TGTGCCGGCAGCGCCCCTCTTTCTAATGAGCAGTTCTTC
TRBJ2-1,TRBV7-8,NA,many,CASSPPGSSEQFF,TGTGCCAGCAGCCCCCCGGGGAGCTCCGAGCAGTTCTTC
TRBJ2-7,TRBV19,NA,NA,CASSIPPGEQYF,TGTGCCAGTAGTATACCCCCGGGCGAGCAGTACTTC
TRBJ1-3,TRBV6-5,NA,many,CASSYSRGIGTSGNTIYF,TGTGCCAGCAGTTACTCGAGGGGGATAGGGACCTCTGGAAACACCATATATTTT
TRBJ2-3,TRBV28,TRBD2,NA,CASSFSGGAEGDTQYF,TGTGCCAGCAGTTTTAGCGGGGGGGCGGAGGGAGATACGCAGTATTTT
TRBJ2-1,TRBV2,NA,many,CASRDLRDEQFF,TGTGCCAGCAGGGATTTGAGGGATGAGCAGTTCTTC
TRBJ1-1,TRBV19,NA,NA,CASSIAQGSTEAFF,TGTGCCAGTAGTATAGCCCAGGGGTCCACTGAAGCTTTCTTT
TRBJ2-5,TRBV20-1,TRBD2,few,CSARVGGGKETQYF,TGCAGTGCTAGAGTCGGCGGGGGGAAAGAGACCCAGTACTTC
TRBJ2-3,TRBV12-3/TRBV12-4,NA,NA,CASRDRRGAPDTQYF,TGTGCCAGCCGGGACCGGCGCGGCGCCCCAGATACGCAGTATTTT
TRBJ2-7,TRBV28,NA,NA,CASSPAARPYEQYF,TGTGCCAGCAGTCCGGCGGCTAGGCCCTACGAGCAGTACTTC
TRBJ1-2,TRBV12-3/TRBV12-4,NA,NA,CASSFPGAYGYTF,TGTGCCAGCAGTTTTCCAGGGGCCTATGGCTACACCTTC
TRBJ1-1,TRBV19,NA,once,CASSVPAGGAITEAFF,TGTGCCAGTAGTGTCCCGGCGGGGGGCGCGATCACTGAAGCTTTCTTT
TRBJ2-3,TRBV7-9,TRBD1,many,CASSLAPSGQNTDTQYF,TGTGCCAGCAGCTTAGCCCCATCGGGACAGAACACAGATACGCAGTATTTT
TRBJ2-2,TRBV7-9,NA,NA,CASSFRVGELFF,TGTGCCAGCAGCTTTAGGGTTGGAGAGCTGTTTTTT
TRBJ1-2,TRBV7-2,TRBD1,many,CASSASGQGVYGYTF,TGTGCCAGCAGCGCGAGTGGACAGGGAGTTTATGGCTACACCTTC
TRBJ1-2,TRBV7-2,TRBD1,many,CASSLGTGTGVYGYTF,TGTGCCAGCAGCTTAGGCACCGGGACAGGGGTATATGGCTACACCTTC
TRBJ1-5,TRBV28,NA,many,CASSFASYQFNQPQHF,TGTGCCAGCAGTTTTGCATCCTACCAGTTTAATCAGCCCCAGCATTTT
TRBJ2-1,TRBV24-1,TRBD2,few,CATSDSGGSLYNEQFF,TGTGCCACCAGTGATTCCGGGGGGTCCCTTTACAATGAGCAGTTCTTC
TRBJ2-7,TRBV6-1,NA,few,CASSPAGNEQYF,TGTGCCAGCAGTCCGGCGGGTAACGAGCAGTACTTC
TRBJ1-6,TRBV12-3/TRBV12-4,NA,NA,CASSPLAASNSPLHF,TGTGCCAGCAGCCCCCTGGCGGCCTCTAATTCACCCCTCCACTTT
TRBJ2-7,TRBV27,TRBD2,few,CASSLSLGRGNSYEQYF,TGTGCCAGCAGTTTATCGCTCGGGCGGGGGAACTCCTACGAGCAGTACTTC
TRBJ1-5,TRBV19,NA,NA,CASSRYRDGNQPQHF,TGTGCCAGTAGTAGGTACAGGGACGGCAATCAGCCCCAGCATTTT
TRBJ2-7,TRBV7-9,NA,NA,CASSPSWDEQYF,TGTGCCAGCAGCCCCAGTTGGGACGAGCAGTACTTC
TRBJ2-6,TRBV5-5,TRBD2,NA,CACSLGGPGANVLTF,TGTGCCTGCAGCTTGGGAGGGCCTGGGGCCAACGTCCTGACTTTC
TRBJ1-2,TRBV28,NA,few,CASRLETDVGYTF,TGTGCCAGCAGGCTTGAGACGGACGTTGGCTACACCTTC
TRBJ2-7,TRBV7-9,TRBD1,few,CASSLAGQASYEQYF,TGTGCCAGCAGCTTGGCCGGACAGGCGTCCTACGAGCAGTACTTC
TRBJ2-7,TRBV11-2,TRBD1,NA,CASRDRGLFSYEQYF,TGTGCCAGCCGGGACAGGGGATTGTTCTCCTACGAGCAGTACTTC
TRBJ1-2,TRBV15,NA,NA,CATSRSSYGYTF,TGTGCCACCAGCAGGTCGAGTTATGGCTACACCTTC
TRBJ1-4,TRBV5-6,NA,once,CASSPFINEKLFF,TGTGCCAGCAGCCCTTTCATTAATGAAAAACTGTTTTTT
TRBJ2-1,TRBV5-1,TRBD1,NA,CASSSGTGDGNEQFF,TGCGCCAGCAGCTCGGGGACAGGGGACGGCAATGAGCAGTTCTTC
TRBJ2-1,TRBV12-3/TRBV12-4,NA,NA,CASSLMAEEQFF,TGTGCCAGCAGTTTAATGGCAGAAGAGCAGTTCTTC
TRBJ2-7,TRBV7-6,NA,few,CASSSRQLHEQYF,TGTGCCAGCAGCTCTAGACAGCTCCACGAGCAGTACTTC
TRBJ1-4,TRBV6-8,TRBD1,few,CASSYHLPGTGHEKLFF,TGTGCCAGCAGTTACCACCTCCCCGGGACAGGGCACGAAAAACTGTTTTTT